This T cell receptor (beta chain) was sequenced during a study of a mutant IDH1 vaccine in newly diagnosed glioma. Turning to the study itself: In some groups vaccination began 4-6 weeks post-radiotherapy; others received it with temozolomide. There were roughly 62% males and about 38% females among treated patients, whose mean age was roughly 40 years. V12 corresponded to week 35 and V13 to week 47.

The time point denotes: week 35, safety follow-up. One vaccine dose held 300 ug of mutant IDH1 20-mer peptide and came with topical imiquimod. Germline V gene sequence: CDR1 SGHTS, CDR2 YDEGEE. The CDR3 loop spans 14 amino acids. The trim removed 4 bases at V and 7 bases at J, leaving 5 bases unmatched. Profiling relied on immunoSEQ multiplex PCR, and the TCRdb table lists in-frame clones only, not all of them. This table has tens of thousands of clones, 81% appearing once. Note on this clone: Its target is not known.

The sequence came from a middle-aged woman with glioma. Some clones in this sample may be carry-over from other donors' samples. The sample in question was PBMCs, obtained from a glioma patient whose treatment included an IDH1 peptide vaccine. The V and J genes are TRBV5-8 and TRBJ1-2, with 12 bases fitting TRBD1. Written as DNA, the CDR3 is TGTGCCAGCAGCCGGGGGACAGGGGGCCGTGGCTACACCTTC. This codes for CASSRGTGGRGYTF. Based on the CDR3 plus reference TRBV5-8 and TRBJ1-2, the full variable domain is EAGVTQSPTHLIKTRGQQATLRCSPISGHTSVYWYQQALGLGLQFLLWYDEGEERNRGNFPPRFSGRQFPNYSSELNVNALELEDSALYLCASSRGTGGRGYTFGSGTRLTVV.